Listed below are T cell receptor beta chains from one sample, sequenced in a study of chemoradiotherapy in HPV16-positive cancers. Only in-frame clones appear in the TCRdb table, and some are missing; sequencing was by immunoSEQ multiplex PCR. This table holds about 5,400 clones, roughly 85% found once. Here the sequenced sample was tumor tissue, taken from a patient who underwent chemoradiotherapy. The receptors shown here come from a human donor with HPV-associated anogenital cancer. The CDR3 runs from the conserved cysteine through the conserved F or W. D genes are given only for firm matches. Size tells how often a clone was seen (once, few, many) or the class of an expanded clone, and some rows leave it out.

v_call,clone_size,j_call,d_call,cdr3_aa,cdr3_nt
TRBV5-1,.,TRBJ1-2,.,CASSLKRTSGGYTF,TGCGCCAGCAGCTTGAAGCGGACCTCGGGAGGCTACACCTTC
TRBV6-6,.,TRBJ2-1,.,CASSHPPASSYNEQFF,TGTGCCAGCAGTCACCCACCGGCAAGCTCCTACAATGAGCAGTTCTTC
TRBV11-2,.,TRBJ2-5,TRBD2,CASSPYARGGREETQYF,TGTGCCAGCAGCCCCTACGCGCGGGGGGGCCGGGAAGAGACCCAGTACTTC
TRBV6-1,few,TRBJ2-3,.,CASNRDGTDTQYF,TGTGCCAGCAATAGGGATGGCACAGATACGCAGTATTTT
TRBV29-1,.,TRBJ2-1,TRBD1,CSVEMQDRDTEQFF,TGCAGCGTTGAGATGCAGGACAGGGACACTGAGCAGTTCTTC
TRBV7-7,.,TRBJ2-5,TRBD2,CASSLRTSGRETQYF,TGTGCCAGCAGCTTAAGGACTAGCGGTAGAGAGACCCAGTACTTC
TRBV7-8,once,TRBJ2-2,TRBD2,CASSPSRGGWTGELFF,TGTGCCAGCAGCCCGAGTCGGGGGGGTTGGACCGGGGAGCTGTTTTTT
TRBV29-1,.,TRBJ2-2,.,CSVEGWGNTGELFF,TGCAGCGTTGAGGGGTGGGGGAACACCGGGGAGCTGTTTTTT
TRBV30,.,TRBJ2-1,.,CAWSENGGAGEQFF,TGTGCCTGGAGTGAAAATGGGGGGGCGGGTGAGCAGTTCTTC
TRBV6-6,.,TRBJ1-5,.,CASTTTANQPQHF,TGTGCCAGCACCACCACAGCAAATCAGCCCCAGCATTTT
TRBV7-2,.,TRBJ1-1,.,CASSTPRTTEAFF,TGTGCCAGCAGCACACCCCGGACTACTGAAGCTTTCTTT
TRBV10-3,.,TRBJ2-5,.,CAISRLDSGETQYF,TGTGCCATCAGCCGACTAGATTCAGGGGAGACCCAGTACTTC
TRBV7-3,.,TRBJ2-3,TRBD2,CASSLTAGGTDTQYF,TGTGCCAGCAGCTTAACTGCGGGGGGCACAGATACGCAGTATTTT
TRBV18,.,TRBJ1-1,TRBD1,CASSPPGQGGRDTEAFF,TGTGCCAGCTCACCACCGGGACAGGGGGGAAGGGACACTGAAGCTTTCTTT
TRBV6-1,.,TRBJ2-5,TRBD1,CASDRDSKTQYF,TGTGCCAGCGACAGGGATAGTAAGACCCAGTACTTC
TRBV15,.,TRBJ1-2,TRBD1,CATSRDRTGTGYTF,TGTGCCACCAGCAGAGATCGGACAGGGACTGGCTACACCTTC
TRBV19,few,TRBJ1-1,TRBD1,CASSRDSYTEAFF,TGTGCCAGTAGTCGGGACAGCTACACTGAAGCTTTCTTT
TRBV2,.,TRBJ1-6,.,CASSVGGYNSPLHF,TGTGCCAGCAGTGTTGGTGGGTATAATTCACCCCTCCACTTT
TRBV5-5,.,TRBJ1-1,.,CASMAFRRGDTEAFF,TGTGCCAGCATGGCTTTCCGGAGGGGGGACACTGAAGCTTTCTTT
TRBV5-1,.,TRBJ1-4,.,CASSLTLSGGSNEKLFF,TGCGCCAGCAGCTTGACTTTGTCAGGCGGGTCTAATGAAAAACTGTTTTTT
TRBV5-1,.,TRBJ2-2,.,CASRDSSTGELFF,TGCGCCAGCAGAGACTCCTCCACCGGGGAGCTGTTTTTT
TRBV7-8,.,TRBJ1-1,.,CASSRVWMNTEAFF,TGTGCCAGCAGCCGCGTCTGGATGAACACTGAAGCTTTCTTT
TRBV7-2,.,TRBJ2-4,.,CASSRSGSAENIQYF,TGTGCCAGCAGCCGCTCAGGGTCGGCGGAAAACATTCAGTACTTC
TRBV5-1,.,TRBJ2-5,.,CASSLGFREAGTQYF,TGCGCCAGCAGCTTGGGTTTCAGGGAGGCCGGGACCCAGTACTTC
TRBV7-2,.,TRBJ1-2,.,CASSLERTRGSYGYTF,TGTGCCAGCAGCTTAGAGCGGACGAGGGGAAGCTATGGCTACACCTTC
TRBV5-1,.,TRBJ2-2,.,CASSETQGGGELFF,TGCGCCAGCAGCGAGACACAGGGTGGCGGGGAGCTGTTTTTT
TRBV5-6,.,TRBJ1-5,.,CASSFYYSNQPQHF,TGTGCCAGCAGCTTTTACTATAGCAATCAGCCCCAGCATTTT
TRBV19,.,TRBJ2-2,.,CASSQRATGEGTGELFF,TGTGCCAGTAGCCAAAGGGCGACAGGGGAGGGCACCGGGGAGCTGTTTTTT
TRBV30,.,TRBJ2-1,TRBD1,CAWSPGQRQFYNEQFF,TGTGCCTGGAGTCCGGGACAGAGACAATTTTACAATGAGCAGTTCTTC
TRBV7-2,.,TRBJ2-6,.,CASSSGGNSGANVLTF,TGTGCCAGCAGCTCTGGTGGAAATTCTGGGGCCAACGTCCTGACTTTC
TRBV30,once,TRBJ2-3,TRBD2,CSSGGSPSDTQYF,TGTAGTAGCGGGGGGTCCCCCTCAGATACGCAGTATTTT
TRBV19,.,TRBJ2-3,.,CASSNQESTDTQYF,TGTGCCAGTAGTAATCAGGAGTCCACAGATACGCAGTATTTT
TRBV11-2,.,TRBJ2-5,.,CASSLSTGQETQYF,TGTGCCAGCAGCTTATCCACAGGGCAAGAGACCCAGTACTTC
TRBV7-7,large,TRBJ2-7,TRBD1,CASSSGQGGEQYF,TGTGCCAGCAGCTCGGGACAGGGGGGCGAGCAGTACTTC
TRBV10-1,.,TRBJ1-1,.,CASRQELNTEAFF,TGCGCCAGCAGACAGGAATTGAACACTGAAGCTTTCTTT
TRBV19,.,TRBJ1-2,.,CASSIVAYNYGYTF,TGTGCCAGTAGTATTGTGGCTTACAACTATGGCTACACCTTC
TRBV6-1,.,TRBJ2-5,.,CASSDPRETQYF,TGTGCCAGCAGTGATCCGAGGGAGACCCAGTACTTC
TRBV14,.,TRBJ1-1,.,CASSAWTDKNTEAFF,TGTGCCAGCAGCGCCTGGACAGACAAGAACACTGAAGCTTTCTTT
TRBV9,.,TRBJ2-5,TRBD2,CASSTRGGVTQYF,TGTGCCAGCAGCACGCGGGGGGGAGTGACCCAGTACTTC
TRBV30,.,TRBJ1-1,.,CAWSPFGSQNTEAFF,TGTGCCTGGTCGCCCTTTGGGTCTCAGAACACTGAAGCTTTCTTT
TRBV15,.,TRBJ2-1,.,CATSKGGTSSYNEQFF,TGTGCCACCAGCAAGGGGGGGACCTCCTCCTACAATGAGCAGTTCTTC
TRBV7-2,few,TRBJ1-5,TRBD1,CASSSSGTGSDQPQHF,TGTGCCAGCAGCTCCTCCGGGACAGGGAGTGATCAGCCCCAGCATTTT
TRBV2,.,TRBJ1-6,TRBD1,CASSARDRDSPLHF,TGTGCCAGCAGCGCCCGGGACAGAGATTCACCCCTCCACTTT